The 12 T cell receptor beta chains below were found in one sample sequenced in a study of cytomegalovirus exposure and HLA in healthy donors. This PCR relied on a set of 60 Vbeta primers and 13 Jbeta primers. Assay: immunoSEQ multiplex PCR; the TCRdb copy retains only in-frame clones and omits some. Of 75,000 to 90,000 clones listed, more than 60% are singletons. Specimen: PBMCs. The receptors come from a human donor in good health.

This clone was seen more than once but under ten times. V usage is TRBV5-5 and J usage is TRBJ1-1; D call uncertain. The CDR3 loop spans 14 amino acids. V lost 1 base and J 0 bases, leaving 7 bases between the germline ends. CDR1 SGHKS and CDR2 YYEKEE come from the germline V gene (reference sequence). CDR3 coding DNA: TGTGCCAGCAGCTTGTACACCATGAACACTGAAGCTTTCTTT. Protein: CASSLYTMNTEAFF.

The CDR3 sequence is CASSNPTRPGELFF. DNA of the CDR3: TGTGCCAGCAGCAACCCGACTAGACCCGGGGAGCTGTTTTTT. The V call is TRBV7-9, the J call TRBJ2-2, with a possible D match to TRBD2 (6 bases). The CDR3 totals 14 residues. Looked up from germline, CDR1 is SEHNR and CDR2 is FQNEAQ (reference sequence). V lost 5 bases to trimming and J lost 6 bases, with 13 bases between them.

On this clone itself: The junction shows a germline mismatch at one end, possibly a read error. V and J are TRBV6-5 and TRBJ1-2, with no clear D. This CDR3 spans 16 amino acids. Germline V gene data show CDR1 as MNHEY and CDR2 as SVGAGI. Here the CDR3 DNA reads TGTGCCAGCAGTTGGCCCCCCCTCGCTGGAGACTATGGCTACCCCTTC. Protein: CASSWPPLAGDYGYPF.

The chain uses TRBV29-1 and TRBJ1-1; TRBD1 might be the D (5 bases). The ends were cut back, 5 bases at V and 5 bases at J, with 6 bases in the middle. The CDR3 totals 10 residues. Germline lookup yields CDR1 SQVTM and CDR2 ANQGSEA. CDR3 nucleotides: TGCAGCGTTTCAGGGACTGAAGCTTTCTTT. Its translation is CSVSGTEAFF.

This clone has only a few counts. The rearrangement joins TRBV28 to TRBJ1-4; a weak D match, TRBD1 (6 bases). The ends were cut back, 6 bases at V and 8 bases at J, with 10 bases in the middle. The CDR3 loop spans 12 amino acids. The V gene's germline CDR1 is MDHEN and CDR2 SYDVKM. The CDR3 is CASSNRDEKLFF. The CDR3 DNA follows: TGTGCCAGCAGCAACAGGGACGAAAAACTGTTTTTT.

J is TRBJ2-5 and V is TRBV5-1; TRBD1 matches at 9 bases. CDR1 and CDR2 (germline): SGHRS, YFSETQ. CDR3 length: 15 residues. Trimming removed 7 bases from V and 4 bases from J; junction bases left unmatched: 11. The CDR3 DNA reads TGCGCCAGCGTACCCGGGACAGGGCTTCGAGAGACCCAGTACTTC. This sequence encodes CASVPGTGLRETQYF.

About this clone: The junction shows a germline mismatch at one end, possibly a read error. Other DNA sequences in this sample translate to the same CDR3. The chain is built from TRBV6-5 and TRBJ1-2; 9 bases match TRBD1. The germline V gene encodes CDR1 MNHEY and CDR2 SVGAGI. The CDR3 spans 14 residues. CDR3 protein: CASSLDRGSYGYTF. In nucleotides, the CDR3 is TGTGCCAGCAGCCTGGACAGGGGTAGCTATGGCTACACCTTT.

The rearrangement links TRBV5-1 to TRBJ2-5, with 7 bases lining up with TRBD2. V gave up 4 bases and J gave up 2 bases; unmatched junction bases: 5. In germline, CDR1 is SGHRS, CDR2 YFSETQ. The CDR3 runs to 14 residues. In DNA form, the CDR3 reads TGCGCCAGCAGCCCCGGGAGGAATCAAGAGACCCAGTACTTC. Protein: CASSPGRNQETQYF.

The chain employs TRBV7-6 and TRBJ2-2; 8 bases match TRBD2. The length of the CDR3 is 20 residues. Trimming at V came to 1 base and at J to 4 bases, leaving 17 bases not matched to a gene. Germline CDR1 reads SGHVS; CDR2 reads FNYEAQ. The CDR3: CASSLGIERGRFRATGELFF. The CDR3 coding sequence is TGTGCCAGCAGCTTAGGCATTGAGCGGGGGAGGTTCCGGGCCACCGGGGAGCTGTTTTTT.

This clone was seen just once. The chain couples TRBV2 to TRBJ1-5, with TRBD1 matching over 7 bases. The germline CDR1 and CDR2 sequences are SNHLY and FYNNEI. Trimming took 6 bases from V and 5 from J; bases not matched to a gene: 10. The CDR3 spans 15 residues. The CDR3 DNA reads as TGTGCCAGCAGACCCCGGGGACAGTTTTATCAGCCCCAGCATTTT. Amino acids: CASRPRGQFYQPQHF.

The CDR3 loop reads CASSRDRANTEAFF. DNA of the CDR3: TGTGCCAGCAGTCGGGACAGGGCGAACACTGAAGCTTTCTTT. The V call is TRBV6-5, the J call TRBJ1-1; the match to TRBD1 covers 9 bases. The germline V gene has CDR1 MNHEY and CDR2 SVGAGI. V dropped 5 bases and J dropped 1; count of bases not matched to a gene: 2. The CDR3 is made up of 14 amino acids.

In its sample, this clone was seen a few times. The V call is TRBV18, the J call TRBJ2-1; 7 nucleotides match TRBD1. The CDR3 has 13 amino acids. V gave up 6 bases and J gave up 6 bases; unmatched junction bases: 5. CDR1 is KGHSH, CDR2 LQKENI, per germline. The CDR3 sequence: CASSGRQGNEQFF. The DNA for the CDR3 is TGTGCCAGCTCGGGACGACAGGGCAATGAGCAGTTCTTC.